This is a list of T cell receptor beta chains from one sample in a study of blood T cell repertoires in COVID-19. Using immunoSEQ multiplex PCR, the repertoire was profiled, and TCRdb retains in-frame clones only, with some absent. The table records 75,000 to 95,000 clones, under 80% of them present only once. Sequenced: peripheral blood. The receptors were gathered from a man aged 65 to 85 with COVID-19, enrolled during active disease. Each CDR3 is given with its conserved first and last residue. The D gene is left open where the match is weak. The size of a clone is reported for some rows only, either as once, few or many, or as a class for expanded clones.

d_call: TRBD2; v_call: TRBV6-2/TRBV6-3; clone_size: NA; j_call: TRBJ2-1; cdr3_aa: CASSSSGSPTSISSYNEQFF; cdr3_nt: TGTGCCAGCAGTTCCAGCGGGAGCCCTACTTCTATAAGCTCCTACAATGAGCAGTTCTTC
d_call: NA; v_call: TRBV6-1; clone_size: NA; j_call: TRBJ2-1; cdr3_aa: CASSEAHNEQFF; cdr3_nt: TGTGCCAGCAGTGAGGCCCACAATGAGCAGTTCTTC
d_call: NA; v_call: TRBV4-1; clone_size: NA; j_call: TRBJ1-2; cdr3_aa: CASSSIKQPNYGYTF; cdr3_nt: TGCGCCAGCAGCTCAATAAAACAGCCTAACTATGGCTACACCTTC
d_call: TRBD1; v_call: TRBV7-9; clone_size: NA; j_call: TRBJ1-1; cdr3_aa: CASSWRDSLFPFF; cdr3_nt: TGTGCCAGCAGCTGGCGGGACAGCCTATTCCCTTTCTTT
d_call: TRBD2; v_call: TRBV28; clone_size: NA; j_call: TRBJ2-1; cdr3_aa: CASSLLIAGGNEQFF; cdr3_nt: TGTGCCAGCAGTTTACTAATAGCGGGAGGGAATGAGCAGTTCTTC
d_call: NA; v_call: TRBV28; clone_size: many; j_call: TRBJ1-4; cdr3_aa: CASSQSRDWDEKLFF; cdr3_nt: TGTGCCAGCAGTCAATCCCGGGACTGGGATGAAAAACTGTTTTTT
d_call: NA; v_call: TRBV5-1; clone_size: NA; j_call: TRBJ1-4; cdr3_aa: CASSSPGVPREKLFF; cdr3_nt: TGCGCCAGCAGCTCTCCCGGGGTCCCTCGTGAAAAACTGTTTTTT
d_call: NA; v_call: TRBV7-2; clone_size: few; j_call: TRBJ2-2; cdr3_aa: CASSFFTGNTGELFF; cdr3_nt: TGTGCCAGCAGCTTCTTTACAGGGAACACCGGGGAGCTGTTTTTT
d_call: TRBD2; v_call: TRBV7-2; clone_size: NA; j_call: TRBJ2-3; cdr3_aa: CASSVAGGFTDTQYF; cdr3_nt: TGTGCCAGCAGCGTAGCGGGAGGCTTCACAGATACGCAGTATTTT
d_call: NA; v_call: TRBV30; clone_size: NA; j_call: TRBJ1-4; cdr3_aa: CAWSQVGGQKLFF; cdr3_nt: TGTGCCTGGAGTCAAGTGGGCGGGCAAAAACTGTTTTTT
d_call: NA; v_call: TRBV5-1; clone_size: NA; j_call: TRBJ1-4; cdr3_aa: CASSPQWGTNEKLFF; cdr3_nt: TGCGCCAGCAGCCCTCAGTGGGGCACTAATGAAAAACTGTTTTTT
d_call: NA; v_call: TRBV6-2/TRBV6-3; clone_size: NA; j_call: TRBJ2-7; cdr3_aa: CASSFLDSSYEQYF; cdr3_nt: TGTGCCAGCAGTTTCCTGGACAGCTCCTACGAGCAGTACTTC
d_call: TRBD1; v_call: TRBV19; clone_size: NA; j_call: TRBJ2-1; cdr3_aa: CASSTLTGHSSYNEQFF; cdr3_nt: TGTGCCAGTAGTACCCTGACAGGGCACAGCTCCTACAATGAGCAGTTCTTC
d_call: NA; v_call: TRBV3-1/TRBV3-2; clone_size: NA; j_call: TRBJ2-2; cdr3_aa: CASSLIGAIYDGELFF; cdr3_nt: TGTGCCAGCAGCCTAATTGGGGCGATTTATGACGGGGAGCTGTTTTTT
d_call: TRBD2; v_call: TRBV5-4; clone_size: NA; j_call: TRBJ2-5; cdr3_aa: CASSLSLAGGETQYF; cdr3_nt: TGTGCCAGCAGCTTGTCACTAGCGGGAGGAGAGACCCAGTACTTC
d_call: TRBD2; v_call: TRBV4-3; clone_size: NA; j_call: TRBJ2-2; cdr3_aa: CASSQDHLAGAGELFF; cdr3_nt: TGCGCCAGCAGCCAAGATCATCTAGCGGGAGCGGGGGAGCTGTTTTTT
d_call: TRBD1; v_call: TRBV11-2; clone_size: NA; j_call: TRBJ2-2; cdr3_aa: CASSLQGATGELFF; cdr3_nt: TGTGCCAGCAGCTTACAGGGGGCGACTGGGGAGCTGTTTTTT
d_call: TRBD1; v_call: TRBV5-1; clone_size: NA; j_call: TRBJ2-7; cdr3_aa: CASSLSGTGAYEQYF; cdr3_nt: TGCGCCAGCAGCTTGTCAGGGACAGGGGCCTACGAGCAGTACTTC
d_call: TRBD1; v_call: TRBV28; clone_size: few; j_call: TRBJ2-7; cdr3_aa: CASRPGQSYEQYF; cdr3_nt: TGTGCCAGCAGGCCGGGACAGTCTTACGAGCAGTACTTC
d_call: NA; v_call: TRBV7-3; clone_size: few; j_call: TRBJ1-2; cdr3_aa: CASSLNARKYGYTF; cdr3_nt: TGTGCCAGCAGCTTAAATGCCAGAAAATATGGCTACACCTTC
d_call: NA; v_call: TRBV7-9; clone_size: NA; j_call: TRBJ1-2; cdr3_aa: CASSPPDTGYGYTF; cdr3_nt: TGTGCCAGCAGCCCCCCGGACACCGGTTATGGCTACACCTTC
d_call: TRBD2; v_call: TRBV5-1; clone_size: NA; j_call: TRBJ2-1; cdr3_aa: CASSLGIGGRTYNEQFF; cdr3_nt: TGCGCCAGCAGCTTGGGAATTGGCGGGAGAACCTACAATGAGCAGTTCTTC
d_call: NA; v_call: TRBV18; clone_size: few; j_call: TRBJ2-7; cdr3_aa: CASSPEFYEQYF; cdr3_nt: TGTGCCAGCTCACCGGAGTTTTACGAGCAGTACTTC
d_call: NA; v_call: TRBV28; clone_size: NA; j_call: TRBJ2-7; cdr3_aa: CASSGPGGPAYEQYF; cdr3_nt: TGTGCCAGCAGTGGCCCCGGGGGGCCTGCCTACGAGCAGTACTTC
d_call: NA; v_call: TRBV7-2; clone_size: NA; j_call: TRBJ1-1; cdr3_aa: CASLPGMNTEAFF; cdr3_nt: TGTGCCAGCTTGCCAGGCATGAACACTGAAGCTTTCTTT
d_call: TRBD1; v_call: TRBV27; clone_size: few; j_call: TRBJ2-5; cdr3_aa: CASTGTTGEQTQYF; cdr3_nt: TGTGCCAGCACAGGAACGACAGGGGAGCAGACCCAGTACTTC
d_call: NA; v_call: TRBV9; clone_size: NA; j_call: TRBJ1-1; cdr3_aa: CASSVDWGASTEAFF; cdr3_nt: TGTGCCAGCAGCGTAGATTGGGGAGCGAGCACTGAAGCTTTCTTT
d_call: NA; v_call: TRBV4-1; clone_size: NA; j_call: TRBJ1-1; cdr3_aa: CASSQEQANTEAFF; cdr3_nt: TGCGCCAGCAGCCAAGAGCAGGCGAACACTGAAGCTTTCTTT
d_call: TRBD2; v_call: TRBV4-2; clone_size: NA; j_call: TRBJ2-3; cdr3_aa: CASSQEGSGRSTDTQYF; cdr3_nt: TGTGCCAGCAGCCAAGAGGGTAGCGGGAGGAGCACAGATACGCAGTATTTT
d_call: TRBD1; v_call: TRBV14; clone_size: NA; j_call: TRBJ1-6; cdr3_aa: CASSKWTGANSPLHF; cdr3_nt: TGTGCCAGCAGTAAGTGGACAGGGGCTAATTCACCCCTCCACTTT
d_call: NA; v_call: TRBV30; clone_size: many; j_call: TRBJ1-6; cdr3_aa: CAWSRSSYNSPLHF; cdr3_nt: TGTGCCTGGAGTAGGAGCTCCTATAATTCACCCCTCCACTTT
d_call: TRBD2; v_call: TRBV18; clone_size: NA; j_call: TRBJ2-3; cdr3_aa: CASSPNAAGMSDTQYF; cdr3_nt: TGTGCCAGCTCACCAAATGCAGCGGGAATGTCAGATACGCAGTATTTT
d_call: TRBD1; v_call: TRBV24-1; clone_size: once; j_call: TRBJ2-5; cdr3_aa: CATSDPRTGGETQYF; cdr3_nt: TGTGCCACCAGTGACCCACGGACAGGCGGGGAGACCCAGTACTTC
d_call: NA; v_call: TRBV7-3; clone_size: NA; j_call: TRBJ2-1; cdr3_aa: CASSLNPSLAYNEQFF; cdr3_nt: TGTGCCAGCAGCTTAAACCCTAGTTTGGCATACAATGAGCAGTTCTTC
d_call: TRBD2; v_call: TRBV10-3; clone_size: NA; j_call: TRBJ2-5; cdr3_aa: CAISEIAGVGETQYF; cdr3_nt: TGTGCCATCAGTGAAATAGCGGGAGTTGGGGAGACCCAGTACTTC
d_call: NA; v_call: TRBV27; clone_size: NA; j_call: TRBJ2-7; cdr3_aa: CASSPYTGKSHEQYF; cdr3_nt: TGTGCCAGCAGTCCATATACAGGGAAATCCCACGAGCAGTACTTC
d_call: TRBD2; v_call: TRBV5-4; clone_size: NA; j_call: TRBJ2-1; cdr3_aa: CASSFRGGHEQFF; cdr3_nt: TGTGCCAGCAGCTTTCGGGGGGGGCATGAGCAGTTCTTC
d_call: TRBD2; v_call: TRBV3-1/TRBV3-2; clone_size: NA; j_call: TRBJ2-1; cdr3_aa: CASSQGTSGRVNEQFF; cdr3_nt: TGTGCCAGCAGCCAAGGGACTAGCGGGAGGGTTAATGAGCAGTTCTTC
d_call: TRBD2; v_call: TRBV30; clone_size: NA; j_call: TRBJ2-1; cdr3_aa: CAWSVTSALEQFF; cdr3_nt: TGTGCCTGGAGTGTGACTAGCGCGTTGGAGCAGTTCTTC
d_call: NA; v_call: TRBV7-2; clone_size: NA; j_call: TRBJ2-7; cdr3_aa: CASSLYRAYEQYF; cdr3_nt: TGTGCCAGCAGCTTATACAGGGCCTACGAGCAGTACTTC
d_call: NA; v_call: TRBV1; clone_size: once; j_call: TRBJ2-1; cdr3_aa: CTSSRPTSPTYNEQFF; cdr3_nt: TGCACCAGCAGCCGCCCTACTAGCCCTACCTACAATGAGCAGTTCTTC
d_call: TRBD2; v_call: TRBV19; clone_size: NA; j_call: TRBJ2-1; cdr3_aa: CASSISSGRARFSYEQFF; cdr3_nt: TGTGCCAGTAGTATAAGTAGCGGGAGGGCTAGATTTTCGTATGAGCAGTTCTTC
d_call: NA; v_call: TRBV5-4; clone_size: NA; j_call: TRBJ2-1; cdr3_aa: CASSRGGSSYNEQFF; cdr3_nt: TGTGCCAGCAGCAGAGGGGGAAGCTCCTACAATGAGCAGTTCTTC
d_call: TRBD1; v_call: TRBV10-3; clone_size: NA; j_call: TRBJ2-6; cdr3_aa: CAISEDTGAGANVLTF; cdr3_nt: TGTGCCATCAGTGAGGATACAGGGGCTGGGGCCAACGTCCTGACTTTC
d_call: NA; v_call: TRBV18; clone_size: NA; j_call: TRBJ2-5; cdr3_aa: CASSPRPRETQYF; cdr3_nt: TGTGCCAGCTCACCACGCCCTAGAGAGACCCAGTACTTC
d_call: TRBD1; v_call: TRBV2; clone_size: once; j_call: TRBJ2-3; cdr3_aa: CASRLPGGVDTQYF; cdr3_nt: TGTGCCAGCAGACTACCAGGGGGCGTGGATACGCAGTATTTT
d_call: TRBD2; v_call: TRBV7-6; clone_size: NA; j_call: TRBJ2-1; cdr3_aa: CASSLSLRTSGSLDNEQFF; cdr3_nt: TGTGCCAGCAGCTTATCACTGCGGACTAGCGGGAGTCTGGACAATGAGCAGTTCTTC
d_call: NA; v_call: TRBV5-1; clone_size: NA; j_call: TRBJ2-7; cdr3_aa: CASRPTGHDFSYEQYF; cdr3_nt: TGCGCCAGCAGACCTACAGGGCACGACTTCTCCTACGAGCAGTACTTC
d_call: NA; v_call: TRBV7-2; clone_size: once; j_call: TRBJ2-1; cdr3_aa: CASSSGTPEQFF; cdr3_nt: TGTGCCAGCAGCTCAGGGACACCGGAGCAGTTCTTC
d_call: TRBD2; v_call: TRBV9; clone_size: few; j_call: TRBJ2-2; cdr3_aa: CASSVGAGGAKSGELFF; cdr3_nt: TGTGCCAGCAGCGTAGGAGCGGGAGGGGCTAAGTCCGGGGAGCTGTTTTTT
d_call: NA; v_call: TRBV27; clone_size: NA; j_call: TRBJ2-1; cdr3_aa: CASSLWTGVKANEQFF; cdr3_nt: TGTGCCAGCAGTTTATGGACGGGAGTGAAAGCTAATGAGCAGTTCTTC
d_call: TRBD2; v_call: TRBV27; clone_size: NA; j_call: TRBJ2-3; cdr3_aa: CASSWLNRPGGRTDTQYF; cdr3_nt: TGTGCCAGCAGTTGGTTAAATCGACCGGGAGGTCGCACAGATACGCAGTATTTT
d_call: NA; v_call: TRBV11-1; clone_size: few; j_call: TRBJ2-1; cdr3_aa: CASSSSAAGNEQFF; cdr3_nt: TGTGCCAGCAGCTCATCCGCGGCGGGCAATGAGCAGTTCTTC
d_call: TRBD1; v_call: TRBV2; clone_size: NA; j_call: TRBJ1-3; cdr3_aa: CASRTDRAGNTIYF; cdr3_nt: TGTGCCAGCAGAACCGACAGGGCAGGAAACACCATATATTTT
d_call: NA; v_call: TRBV6-5; clone_size: NA; j_call: TRBJ2-7; cdr3_aa: CASSLDRVYEQYF; cdr3_nt: TGTGCCAGCAGTCTTGACAGAGTGTACGAGCAGTACTTC
d_call: TRBD1; v_call: TRBV27; clone_size: many; j_call: TRBJ1-6; cdr3_aa: CASTRDRGGSPLHF; cdr3_nt: TGTGCCAGCACCCGAGACAGGGGCGGATCACCCCTCCACTTT
d_call: TRBD2; v_call: TRBV9; clone_size: NA; j_call: TRBJ2-3; cdr3_aa: CASGSGGALHNGYF; cdr3_nt: TGTGCCAGCGGATCGGGAGGGGCTCTGCATAATGGGTATTTT
d_call: NA; v_call: TRBV2; clone_size: NA; j_call: TRBJ2-5; cdr3_aa: CASSDRGQLQETQYF; cdr3_nt: TGTGCCAGCAGTGATCGAGGACAGCTCCAAGAGACCCAGTACTTC
d_call: NA; v_call: TRBV7-2; clone_size: NA; j_call: TRBJ1-2; cdr3_aa: CASSLVRAQEQYGYTF; cdr3_nt: TGTGCCAGCAGCTTAGTACGGGCACAGGAACAATATGGCTACACCTTC